Ten or more counts support the clone carrying this T cell receptor beta chain. This specimen comes from a study of T cells in Graves' hyperthyroidism and ophthalmopathy. RNA transcripts were the template for amplifying TCR beta CDR3 regions. The TCR CDR3 first-round RT-PCR relied on the HTBI primer set. TCRdb itself ran the multiplex PCR reads through MiXCR, one entry per CDR3 protein. The repertoire consists of fewer than 800,000 distinct CDR3 sequences, with about 15% occurring once and the leading ten covering 8.4%. Patients aged 18 to 65 had newly diagnosed hyperthyroidism lasting under 2 months. Uncontrolled infections, other autoimmune diseases, pregnancy or lactation led to exclusion of patients. This CDR3 is 15 amino acids long. J lost 8 bases, V lost 5 bases, and 9 bases had no gene match.

The sequencing input was blood. This chain links TRBV12-3 or TRBV12-4 with TRBJ2-1; TRBD1 matches 10 bases. This sequence originates from a man in his late teens or twenties with Graves' hyperthyroidism. DNA of the CDR3: TGTGCCAGCAGTGCTTCGGACAGGGGGAACCATGAGCAGTTCTTC. Its translation: CASSASDRGNHEQFF.